This entry is about one TCR beta chain. No antigen is known for it. It was CD45RO-negative cells, positively selected for CCR7, that made up naive CD8 cells, with terminally differentiated effector memory CD45RA+ cells excluded. There were only Caucasian adults among the donors, and all lived in Nashville, Tennessee. With 1 base clipped from V and 9 bases from J, the junction kept 0 bases outside the gene matches. The CDR3 length is 13 residues. CDR1 and CDR2 from the germline V gene are SEHNR and FQNEAQ (reference sequence). This table comes from immunoSEQ multiplex PCR, and its TCRdb copy is limited to in-frame clones, with some not included. The sample lists around 2,100,000 clones, 85% to 95% occurring once. The data stem from a study of shared clonotypes between healthy human individuals. Study results and caveats: Among donors, the sharing of clonotypes was expected to be influenced by sequencing depth. Larger richness was generally estimated for naive than memory subsets.

The genes are TRBV7-9 and TRBJ2-1; 10 positions match TRBD2. The receptor was derived from a man aged 18 to 29 in good health. The sample consisted of naive CD8+ T cells sorted from blood. The CDR3 is CASSLGLAGEQFF. CDR3 nucleotides: TGTGCCAGCAGCTTAGGACTAGCGGGTGAGCAGTTCTTC.